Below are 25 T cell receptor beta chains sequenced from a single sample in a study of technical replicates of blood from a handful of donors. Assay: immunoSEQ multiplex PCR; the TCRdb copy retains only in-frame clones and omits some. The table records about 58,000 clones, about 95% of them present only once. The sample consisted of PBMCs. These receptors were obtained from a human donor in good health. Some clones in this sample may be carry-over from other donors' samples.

The CDR3 nucleotides are TGTGCCAGCAGCACTCCACAGGGAAGAAATTCACCCCTCCACTTT. It specifies CASSTPQGRNSPLHF. V usage is TRBV7-2 and J usage is TRBJ1-6; possible D gene TRBD1, 6 bases. In germline, CDR1 is SGHTA, CDR2 FQGNSA. Trimming stripped 5 bases from V and 7 bases from J, with 15 bases between. The length of the CDR3 is 15 residues. Filled out from reference TRBV7-2 and TRBJ1-6, the complete variable domain reads GAGVSQSPSNKVTEKGKDVELRCDPISGHTALYWYRQSLGQGLEFLIYFQGNSAPDKSGLPSDRFSAERTGGSVSTLTIQRTQQEDSAVYLCASSTPQGRNSPLHFGNGTRLTVT.

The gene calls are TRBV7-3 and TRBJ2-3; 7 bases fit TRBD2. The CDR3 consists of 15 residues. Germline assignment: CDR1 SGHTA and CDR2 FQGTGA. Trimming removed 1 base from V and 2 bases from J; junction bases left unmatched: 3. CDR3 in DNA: TGTGCCAGCAGCTTAATGGGGGGGAACACAGATACGCAGTATTTT. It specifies CASSLMGGNTDTQYF.

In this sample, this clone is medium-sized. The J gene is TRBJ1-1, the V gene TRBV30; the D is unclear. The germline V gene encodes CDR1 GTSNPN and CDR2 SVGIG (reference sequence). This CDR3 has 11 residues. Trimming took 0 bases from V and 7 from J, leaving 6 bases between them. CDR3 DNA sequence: TGTGCCTGGAGTGTATCACTTGAAGCTTTCTTT. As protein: CAWSVSLEAFF. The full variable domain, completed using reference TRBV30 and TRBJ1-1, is SQTIHQWPATLVQPVGSPLSLECTVEGTSNPNLYWYRQAAGRGLQLLFYSVGIGQISSEVPQNLSASRPQDRQFILSSKKLLLSDSGFYLCAWSVSLEAFFGQGTRLTVV.

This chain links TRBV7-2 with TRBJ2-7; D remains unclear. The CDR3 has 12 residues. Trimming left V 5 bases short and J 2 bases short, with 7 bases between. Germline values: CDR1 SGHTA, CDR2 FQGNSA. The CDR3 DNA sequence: TGTGCCAGCAGCCTACTTCCCTACGAGCAGTACTTC. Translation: CASSLLPYEQYF. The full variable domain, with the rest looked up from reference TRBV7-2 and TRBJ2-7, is GAGVSQSPSNKVTEKGKDVELRCDPISGHTALYWYRQSLGQGLEFLIYFQGNSAPDKSGLPSDRFSAERTGGSVSTLTIQRTQQEDSAVYLCASSLLPYEQYFGPGTRLTVT.

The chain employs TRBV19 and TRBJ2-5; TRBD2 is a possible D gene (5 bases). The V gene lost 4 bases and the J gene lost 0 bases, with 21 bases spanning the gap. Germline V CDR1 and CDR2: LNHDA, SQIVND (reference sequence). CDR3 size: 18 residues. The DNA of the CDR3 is TGTGCCAGTAGTACCCTAACAAGGACCGTCGGGGACCAAGAGACCCAGTACTTC. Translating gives CASSTLTRTVGDQETQYF.

DNA of the CDR3: TGTGCCAGCAGCCCAGGCGGGCTGGGTTACGAGCAGTACTTC. This codes for CASSPGGLGYEQYF. The rearrangement uses TRBV13 and TRBJ2-7; a weak D match, TRBD2 (5 bases). From germline, CDR1 is PRHDT and CDR2 FYEKMQ (reference sequence). V dropped 5 bases and J dropped 4 bases, with 15 bases sitting between them. The CDR3 loop spans 14 amino acids. Drawing the rest from reference TRBV13 and TRBJ2-7, the complete variable domain is AAGVIQSPRHLIKEKRETATLKCYPIPRHDTVYWYQQGPGQDPQFLISFYEKMQSDKGSIPDRFSAQQFSDYHSELNMSSLELGDSALYFCASSPGGLGYEQYFGPGTRLTVT.

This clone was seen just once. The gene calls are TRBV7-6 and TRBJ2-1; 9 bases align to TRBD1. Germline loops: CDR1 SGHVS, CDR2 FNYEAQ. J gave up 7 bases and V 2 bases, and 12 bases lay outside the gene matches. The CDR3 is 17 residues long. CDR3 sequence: CASSLSSNPGQGNEQFF. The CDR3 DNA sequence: TGTGCCAGCAGCTTATCATCTAACCCGGGACAGGGAAATGAGCAGTTCTTC.

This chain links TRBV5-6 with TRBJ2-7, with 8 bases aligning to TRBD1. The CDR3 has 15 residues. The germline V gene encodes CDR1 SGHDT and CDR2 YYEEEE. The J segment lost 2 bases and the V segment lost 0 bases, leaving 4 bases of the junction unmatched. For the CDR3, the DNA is TGTGCCAGCAGCTTGGGGGACAGGTTGGCCTACGAGCAGTACTTC. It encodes CASSLGDRLAYEQYF.

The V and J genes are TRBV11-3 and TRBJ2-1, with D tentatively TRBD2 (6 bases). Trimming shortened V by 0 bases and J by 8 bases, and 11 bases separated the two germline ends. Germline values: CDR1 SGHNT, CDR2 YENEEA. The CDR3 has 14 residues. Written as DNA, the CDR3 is TGTGCCAGCAGCTTAGACTCCGCTAGCGATGAGCAGTTCTTC. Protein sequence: CASSLDSASDEQFF.

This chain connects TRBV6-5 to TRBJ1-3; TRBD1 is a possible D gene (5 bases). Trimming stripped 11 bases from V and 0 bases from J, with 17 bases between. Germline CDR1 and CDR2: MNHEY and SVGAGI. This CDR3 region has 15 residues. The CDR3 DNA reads TGTGCCGCCCGTCCGACAGTGAGCTCTGGAAACACCATATATTTT. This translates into CAARPTVSSGNTIYF.

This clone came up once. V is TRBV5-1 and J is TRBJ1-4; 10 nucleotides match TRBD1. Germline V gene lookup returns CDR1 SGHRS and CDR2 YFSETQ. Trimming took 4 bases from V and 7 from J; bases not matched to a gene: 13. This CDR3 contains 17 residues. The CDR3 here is CASSPRQGAQGGEKLFF. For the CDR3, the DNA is TGCGCCAGCAGCCCGAGACAGGGGGCGCAGGGTGGTGAAAAACTGTTTTTT.

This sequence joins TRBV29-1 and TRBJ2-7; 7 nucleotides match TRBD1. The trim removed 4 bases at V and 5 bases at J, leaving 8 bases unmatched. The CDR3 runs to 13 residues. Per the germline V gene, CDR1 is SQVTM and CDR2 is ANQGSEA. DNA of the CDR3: TGCAGCGTTGGGCCTGACAGGGTCGACGAGCAGTACTTC. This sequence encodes CSVGPDRVDEQYF.

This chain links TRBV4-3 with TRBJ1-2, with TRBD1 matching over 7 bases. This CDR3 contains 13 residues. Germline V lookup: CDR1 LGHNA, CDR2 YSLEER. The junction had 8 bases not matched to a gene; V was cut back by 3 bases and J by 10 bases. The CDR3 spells CASSQVTGKDYTF. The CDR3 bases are TGCGCCAGCAGCCAGGTGACAGGGAAGGACTACACCTTC.

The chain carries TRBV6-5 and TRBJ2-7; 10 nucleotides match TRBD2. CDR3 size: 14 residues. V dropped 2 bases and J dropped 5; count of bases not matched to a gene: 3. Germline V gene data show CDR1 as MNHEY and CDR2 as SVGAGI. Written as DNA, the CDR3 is TGTGCCAGCAGTTACGAGGGACTAGCGAACGAGCAGTACTTC. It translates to CASSYEGLANEQYF.

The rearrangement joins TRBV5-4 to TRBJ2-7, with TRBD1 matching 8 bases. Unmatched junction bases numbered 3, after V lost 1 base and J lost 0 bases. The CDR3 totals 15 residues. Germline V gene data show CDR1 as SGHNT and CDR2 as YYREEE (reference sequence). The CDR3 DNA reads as TGTGCCAGCAGCTTGACAGGGGGAGGCTCCTACGAGCAGTACTTC. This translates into CASSLTGGGSYEQYF.

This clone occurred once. CDR3 in DNA: TGCGCCAGCAGCTTGGCCGGGACAGCCCGCTCTGGGGCCAACGTCCTGACTTTC. This codes for CASSLAGTARSGANVLTF. The chain recombines TRBV5-1 with TRBJ2-6; the match to TRBD1 covers 7 bases. V gave up 0 bases and J gave up 0 bases; unmatched junction bases: 6. This CDR3 spans 18 amino acids. Germline CDR1 is SGHRS and CDR2 is YFSETQ.

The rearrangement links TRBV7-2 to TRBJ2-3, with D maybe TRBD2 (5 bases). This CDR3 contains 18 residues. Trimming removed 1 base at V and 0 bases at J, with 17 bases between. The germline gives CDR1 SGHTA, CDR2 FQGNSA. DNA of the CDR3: TGTGCCAGCAGCTTAGTGTTTTTTACTAGGGCTAGCACAGATACGCAGTATTTT. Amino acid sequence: CASSLVFFTRASTDTQYF.

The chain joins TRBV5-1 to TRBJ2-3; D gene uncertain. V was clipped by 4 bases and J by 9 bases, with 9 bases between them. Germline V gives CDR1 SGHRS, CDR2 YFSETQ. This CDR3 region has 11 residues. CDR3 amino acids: CASSDTLTQYF. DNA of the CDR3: TGCGCCAGCAGCGACACGTTAACGCAGTATTTT.

CDR3 in amino acids: CASSSTVAKNIQYF. CDR3 DNA: TGTGCCAGCAGCTCGACAGTAGCCAAAAACATTCAGTACTTC. The chain combines TRBV5-6 with TRBJ2-4; D is perhaps TRBD1 (5 bases). This CDR3 spans 14 amino acids. The V end was cut by 3 bases, the J end by 0 bases, with 7 bases between. Germline CDR1 SGHDT, CDR2 YYEEEE. Full variable domain (remainder filled in from reference TRBV5-6 and TRBJ2-4): DAGVTQSPTHLIKTRGQQVTLRCSPKSGHDTVSWYQQALGQGPQFIFQYYEEEERQRGNFPDRFSGHQFPNYSSELNVNALLLGDSALYLCASSSTVAKNIQYFGAGTRLSVL.

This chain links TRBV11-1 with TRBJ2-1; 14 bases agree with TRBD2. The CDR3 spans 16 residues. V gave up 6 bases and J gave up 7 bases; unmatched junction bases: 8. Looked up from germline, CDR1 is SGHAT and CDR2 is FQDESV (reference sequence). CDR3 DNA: TGTGCCAGCAGGGAACAGACTAGCGGGAGGGCGAATGAGCAGTTCTTC. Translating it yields CASREQTSGRANEQFF.

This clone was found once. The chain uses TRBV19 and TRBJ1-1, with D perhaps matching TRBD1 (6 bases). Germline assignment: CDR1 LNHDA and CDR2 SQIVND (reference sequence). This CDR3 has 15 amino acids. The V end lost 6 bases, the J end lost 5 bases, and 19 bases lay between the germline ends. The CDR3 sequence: CASSWAGGQGTEAFF. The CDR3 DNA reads TGTGCCAGTAGCTGGGCGGGGGGCCAGGGGACTGAAGCTTTCTTT.

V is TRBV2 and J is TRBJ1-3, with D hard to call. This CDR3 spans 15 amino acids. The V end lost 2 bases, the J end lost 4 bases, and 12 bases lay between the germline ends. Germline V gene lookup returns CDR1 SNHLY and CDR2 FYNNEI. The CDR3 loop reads CASSESVAGGNTIYF. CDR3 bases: TGTGCCAGCAGTGAATCGGTAGCTGGGGGAAACACCATATATTTT.

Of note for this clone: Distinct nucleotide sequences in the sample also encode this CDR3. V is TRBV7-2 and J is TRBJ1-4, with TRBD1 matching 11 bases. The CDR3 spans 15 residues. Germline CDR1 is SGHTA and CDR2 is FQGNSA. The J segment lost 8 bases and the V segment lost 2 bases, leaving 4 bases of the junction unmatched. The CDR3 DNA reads TGTGCCAGCAGCTTACCGGGACAGGGGGAAGAAAAACTGTTTTTT. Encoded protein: CASSLPGQGEEKLFF. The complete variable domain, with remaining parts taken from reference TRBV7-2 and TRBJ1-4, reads GAGVSQSPSNKVTEKGKDVELRCDPISGHTALYWYRQSLGQGLEFLIYFQGNSAPDKSGLPSDRFSAERTGGSVSTLTIQRTQQEDSAVYLCASSLPGQGEEKLFFGSGTQLSVL.

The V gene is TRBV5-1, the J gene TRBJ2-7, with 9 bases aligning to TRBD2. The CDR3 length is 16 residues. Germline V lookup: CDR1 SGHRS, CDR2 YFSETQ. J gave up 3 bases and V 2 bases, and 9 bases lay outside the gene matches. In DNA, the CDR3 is TGCGCCAGCAGCTTATCCCGGCGGGAGGGCCGCTACGAGCAGTACTTC. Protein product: CASSLSRREGRYEQYF.

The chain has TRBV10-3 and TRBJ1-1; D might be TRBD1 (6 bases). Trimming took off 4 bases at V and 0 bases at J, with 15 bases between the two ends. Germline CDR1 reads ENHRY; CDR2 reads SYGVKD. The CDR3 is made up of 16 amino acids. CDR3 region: CAISGRFGQLNTEAFF. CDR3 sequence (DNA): TGTGCCATCAGTGGCCGGTTTGGACAGTTGAACACTGAAGCTTTCTTT.